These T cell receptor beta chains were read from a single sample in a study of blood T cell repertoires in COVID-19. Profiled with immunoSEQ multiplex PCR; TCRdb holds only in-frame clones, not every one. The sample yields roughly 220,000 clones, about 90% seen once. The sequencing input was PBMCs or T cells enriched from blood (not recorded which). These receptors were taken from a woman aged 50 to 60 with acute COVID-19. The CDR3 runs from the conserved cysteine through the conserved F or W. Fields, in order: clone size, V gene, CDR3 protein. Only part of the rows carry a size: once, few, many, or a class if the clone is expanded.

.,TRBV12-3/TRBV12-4,CASKEQETQYF
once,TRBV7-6,CASSGGAEQFF
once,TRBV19,CASSSGQGAYEQYF
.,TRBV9,CASSAGTGGFGYTF
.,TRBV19,CASSMRRGTQYF
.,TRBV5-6,CASSLLGSGNQPQHF
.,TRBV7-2,CASSLRNREEKLFF
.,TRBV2,CASSESSVGNQPQHF
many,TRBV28,CASKPGQGGSPLHF
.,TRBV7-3,CASSLGLAGLQFF
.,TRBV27,CASIGQGAAEAFF
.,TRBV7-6,CASSTIPTSGPYEQYF
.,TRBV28,CASSRQGNYGYTF
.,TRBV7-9,CASSFRGSYNEQFF
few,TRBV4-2,CASSQGGLAGVVSGELFF
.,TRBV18,CASSPRDSVGELFF
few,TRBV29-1,CSVGSLAGTYNEQFF
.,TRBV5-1,CASRSGLAGVKGYEQYF
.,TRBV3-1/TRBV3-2,CASSQGGLYGYTF
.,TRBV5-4,CASSFGEYTDTQYF
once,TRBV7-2,CASSPTNPDRGRAFF
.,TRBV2,CASSLQGASNQPQHF
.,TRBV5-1,CASSLANQETQYF
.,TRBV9,CASSVETGLLIEQYF
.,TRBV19,CASSIDPGTAGNTIYF
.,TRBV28,CASSPPDILVALNYGYTF
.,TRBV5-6,CASSLVGGSEQYF
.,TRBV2,CASSEGQGGTAEAFF
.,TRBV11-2,CASSLTVSLYEQYF
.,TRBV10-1,CASSPIVSSGNHNEQFF
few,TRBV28,CASAQRERYNEQFF
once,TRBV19,CASSRERQVDTQYF
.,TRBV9,CASSENLAGSDNEQFF
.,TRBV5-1,CASSLDRVGETQYF
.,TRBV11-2,CASSFGRVGSPLHF
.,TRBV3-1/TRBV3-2,CASSQNFGLPYEQYF
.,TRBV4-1,CASSQLVLVQGGLAGELFF
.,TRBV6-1,CASSEGMGQGTDTQYF
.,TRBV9,CASSASPSGTYEQYF
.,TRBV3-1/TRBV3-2,CASSADRPTFSETQYF
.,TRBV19,CASSIGRGRGGLGNIQYF
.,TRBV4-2,CASSQDRDRAGQPQHF
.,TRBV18,CASSAPGQSEKLFF
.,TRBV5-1,CASSLQRGLSTDTQYF
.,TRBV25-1,CASRRLAGALRTDTQYF
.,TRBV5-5,CASSLGAQGYPYEQYF
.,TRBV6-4,CASSPGLAGEDTDTQYF
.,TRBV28,CASSSLARQASNYGYTF
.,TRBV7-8,CASSQGAGGAIYNEQFF
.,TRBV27,CASSPSDRANSPLHF
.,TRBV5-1,CASSLSRVGLTDTQYF
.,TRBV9,CASSVAGGGNQPQHF
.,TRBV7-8,CASSSGQGAPHEQYF
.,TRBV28,CASIGTASAGELFF